This T cell receptor (beta chain) derives from a study of vaccination and CD4 T cells after COVID-19. Oncomine TCR Beta short-read sequencing was applied to DNA from cultured CD4+ T cells. Genomic DNA was taken out of cultured CD4+ T cells by extraction. TCRdb passed the PCR reads through MiXCR, listing each CDR3 protein once. This sample has around 8,000 distinct CDR3 sequences, with under 55% found just once. Germline loops: CDR1 SGDLS, CDR2 YYNGEE. V lost 0 bases and J 0 bases, leaving 6 bases between the germline ends. The CDR3 covers 14 residues. In the case of this clonotype: Its matching antigen is unknown.

Documented treatment: roughly ten-day PBMC culture with coronavirus spike peptide pools or control peptides (ViraFEST assay). CD4+ T-cell collection from the unexposed donor predated the COVID-19 pandemic (2011-2018). TCRs were sequenced by ViraFEST after antigen-specific T cells had been expanded with peptide pools. Wells contained under 2.5 million PBMCs each, and these were cultured with roughly 9.9 IU/ml IL-2 and about 11 ug/ml peptide pools. This rearrangement joins TRBV9 to TRBJ2-5; no clear D gene. This TCR came from a human donor in good health. The sequenced material came from CD4+ T cells from blood, cultured in vitro. This CDR3 reads CASSVGLNQETQYF. For the CDR3, the DNA is TGTGCCAGCAGCGTAGGCCTCAACCAAGAGACCCAGTACTTC.